This TCR beta chain was identified in a study of blood T cell repertoires in COVID-19. Overall study: Acute and convalescent COVID-19 specimens originated in the United States, Italy and Spain.

In the original workflow: Estimates of nucleated cell counts were drawn from the amplification of reference gene primers. The repertoire was sequenced with immunoSEQ multiplex PCR; TCRdb's copy has only in-frame clones and lacks some. For V, J and clone size, that table is used; D and trimming come from the DNA. Of under 200,000 clones in the sample, about four fifths are singletons; the top ten hold around 7.7%. The CDR3 runs 15 residues. V lost 6 bases, J lost 3 bases, and 7 bases stayed unmatched. The germline CDR1 and CDR2 sequences are MNHEY and SMNVEV (reference sequence). The rearrangement joins TRBV27 to TRBJ2-2; 7 bases align to TRBD1. The clonotype originates from a man aged 40-49 years who had recovered from COVID-19. Sequenced sample: peripheral blood. In DNA, the CDR3 is TGTGCCAGCAGATCGACAGGGAGAGACACCGGGGAGCTGTTTTTT. Translating it yields CASRSTGRDTGELFF.